This is a list of T cell receptor beta chains from one sample in a study of vaccination effects on CD4 cells after COVID-19. TCRdb keeps only in-frame clones here, not all; method: immunoSEQ multiplex PCR. The table lists approximately 70,000 clones, approximately 82% of them singletons, with approximately 1.2% in the top ten. No cognate antigen is known for these TCRs. The starting material was CD4+ T cells from PBMCs cultured with HCoV-229E spike peptides, obtained after COVID-19 vaccination. The receptors derive from a human donor who received a COVID-19 vaccine. CDR3s include the opening cysteine and the closing phenylalanine or tryptophan. The D gene is left open where the match is weak. The size of a clone is reported for some rows only, either as once, few or many, or as a class for expanded clones.

size: NA
J: TRBJ2-2
D: NA
V: TRBV27
CDR3: CASRIERGSTGELFF
DNA: TGTGCCAGCAGAATTGAAAGGGGTTCCACCGGGGAGCTGTTTTTT

size: once
J: TRBJ1-6
D: NA
V: TRBV27
CDR3: CASRGNSPLHF
DNA: TGTGCCAGCAGGGGTAATTCACCCCTCCACTTT

size: once
J: TRBJ1-5
D: NA
V: TRBV6-2/TRBV6-3
CDR3: CASSYNRPTQPQHF
DNA: TGTGCCAGCAGTTACAACCGACCCACTCAGCCCCAGCATTTT

size: NA
J: TRBJ2-2
D: NA
V: TRBV2
CDR3: CASRPRQSPTGELFF
DNA: TGTGCCAGCAGGCCAAGACAGAGTCCCACCGGGGAGCTGTTTTTT

size: NA
J: TRBJ2-3
D: NA
V: TRBV18
CDR3: CASSPGTPSTDTQYF
DNA: TGTGCCAGCTCACCAGGGACCCCGAGTACAGATACGCAGTATTTT

size: NA
J: TRBJ1-5
D: NA
V: TRBV15
CDR3: CATSRYSEPQHF
DNA: TGTGCCACCAGCAGATACTCTGAGCCCCAGCATTTT

size: NA
J: TRBJ2-5
D: NA
V: TRBV5-4
CDR3: CASSPPGSPETQYF
DNA: TGTGCCAGCAGCCCACCAGGGTCCCCGGAGACCCAGTACTTC

size: NA
J: TRBJ2-5
D: NA
V: TRBV18
CDR3: CASSPAGQRVQTQYF
DNA: TGTGCCAGCTCACCGGCCGGACAGCGGGTCCAGACCCAGTACTTC

size: NA
J: TRBJ1-1
D: NA
V: TRBV19
CDR3: CASSTRLGGGMNTEAFF
DNA: TGTGCCAGTAGTACTCGCTTAGGTGGGGGCATGAACACTGAAGCTTTCTTT

size: NA
J: TRBJ2-2
D: TRBD1
V: TRBV30
CDR3: CAWSVPTGGNTGELFF
DNA: TGTGCCTGGAGTGTACCTACAGGGGGGAACACCGGGGAGCTGTTTTTT

size: few
J: TRBJ2-1
D: NA
V: TRBV7-3
CDR3: CASSLTGEQFF
DNA: TGTGCCAGCAGCTTAACCGGTGAGCAGTTCTTC

size: once
J: TRBJ1-4
D: TRBD1
V: TRBV4-1
CDR3: CASSPGTGREKLFF
DNA: TGCGCCAGCAGTCCCGGGACAGGGCGTGAAAAACTGTTTTTT

size: NA
J: TRBJ1-2
D: TRBD1
V: TRBV5-5
CDR3: CASSMHRGAANYGYTF
DNA: TGTGCCAGCAGCATGCACAGGGGGGCTGCCAACTATGGCTACACCTTC

size: NA
J: TRBJ1-5
D: NA
V: TRBV15
CDR3: CATSISSRGGGNQPQHF
DNA: TGTGCCACCAGCATCAGTTCGCGAGGGGGAGGCAATCAGCCCCAGCATTTT

size: NA
J: TRBJ2-3
D: TRBD2
V: TRBV18
CDR3: CASSIAGDPQDTQYF
DNA: TGTGCCAGCTCAATAGCGGGGGACCCACAAGATACGCAGTATTTT

size: NA
J: TRBJ1-1
D: NA
V: TRBV3-1/TRBV3-2
CDR3: CASSSTGSNTEAFF
DNA: TGTGCCAGCAGCTCTACAGGATCCAACACTGAAGCTTTCTTT

size: NA
J: TRBJ2-5
D: NA
V: TRBV2
CDR3: CASILGGQQETQYF
DNA: NA

size: NA
J: TRBJ2-1
D: NA
V: TRBV24-1
CDR3: CATSAPGSHNEQFF
DNA: TGTGCCACCAGTGCCCCAGGGTCCCACAATGAGCAGTTCTTC

size: once
J: TRBJ2-1
D: TRBD1
V: TRBV10-3
CDR3: CAISESLKDRGVNEQFF
DNA: TGTGCCATCAGTGAGTCATTGAAGGACAGGGGTGTCAATGAGCAGTTCTTC

size: once
J: TRBJ1-5
D: NA
V: TRBV19
CDR3: CASSPWTGNQPQHF
DNA: TGTGCCAGTAGTCCGTGGACAGGCAATCAGCCCCAGCATTTT

size: NA
J: TRBJ1-6
D: NA
V: TRBV5-4
CDR3: CASSLSGSGNSPLHF
DNA: TGTGCCAGCAGCTTGTCTGGCAGTGGGAATTCACCCCTCCACTTT

size: NA
J: TRBJ1-1
D: NA
V: TRBV6-5
CDR3: CASSYRPGAVVEAFF
DNA: TGTGCCAGCAGTTACCGTCCGGGGGCTGTTGTTGAAGCTTTCTTT

size: NA
J: TRBJ1-2
D: NA
V: TRBV19
CDR3: CASSPDYGYTF
DNA: TGTGCCAGTAGTCCGGACTATGGCTACACCTTC

size: few
J: TRBJ1-2
D: NA
V: TRBV29-1
CDR3: CSVELPSGYGYTF
DNA: TGCAGCGTTGAATTGCCGAGCGGATATGGCTACACCTTC

size: NA
J: TRBJ2-1
D: TRBD2
V: TRBV30
CDR3: CAWSGTSGGYEQFF
DNA: TGTGCCTGGAGTGGGACTAGCGGGGGGTATGAGCAGTTCTTC

size: NA
J: TRBJ2-1
D: NA
V: TRBV19
CDR3: CASSIWGVGISNEQFF
DNA: TGTGCCAGTAGTATTTGGGGAGTAGGGATCAGCAATGAGCAGTTCTTC

size: few
J: TRBJ1-6
D: NA
V: TRBV5-1
CDR3: CASSFQGTLGNSPLHF
DNA: TGCGCCAGCAGCTTCCAGGGAACCCTAGGGAATTCACCCCTCCACTTT

size: few
J: TRBJ1-2
D: NA
V: TRBV6-5
CDR3: CASSIVRQGGYGYTF
DNA: TGTGCCAGCAGTATCGTACGACAAGGCGGATATGGCTACACCTTC

size: NA
J: TRBJ2-2
D: NA
V: TRBV2
CDR3: CASSEWGPNTGELFF
DNA: TGTGCCAGCAGTGAATGGGGCCCGAACACCGGGGAGCTGTTTTTT

size: NA
J: TRBJ1-6
D: TRBD1
V: TRBV7-2
CDR3: CASRPWDRANSPLHF
DNA: TGTGCCAGCAGGCCCTGGGACAGGGCGAATTCACCCCTCCACTTT

size: NA
J: TRBJ1-2
D: TRBD1
V: TRBV28
CDR3: CASRGQGAPNYGYTF
DNA: TGTGCCAGCAGGGGACAGGGGGCGCCGAACTATGGCTACACCTTC

size: once
J: TRBJ2-5
D: NA
V: TRBV5-1
CDR3: CASSLGQAQETQYF
DNA: TGCGCCAGCAGCTTGGGACAGGCCCAAGAGACCCAGTACTTC

size: NA
J: TRBJ2-2
D: TRBD1
V: TRBV23-1
CDR3: CASGQGRAGELFF
DNA: TGCGCCAGCGGACAGGGGAGAGCCGGGGAGCTGTTTTTT

size: NA
J: TRBJ2-3
D: TRBD2
V: TRBV7-2
CDR3: CASSLRTSGGPTDTQYF
DNA: TGTGCCAGCAGCTTAAGGACTAGCGGGGGGCCAACTGATACGCAGTATTTT

size: NA
J: TRBJ2-3
D: TRBD1
V: TRBV4-1
CDR3: CASSQAAGGITDTQYF
DNA: TGCGCCAGCAGCCAAGCCGCAGGGGGCATCACAGATACGCAGTATTTT

size: NA
J: TRBJ2-5
D: TRBD2
V: TRBV18
CDR3: CASSPSGQETQYF
DNA: TGTGCCAGCTCACCTAGCGGGCAAGAGACCCAGTACTTC

size: NA
J: TRBJ1-6
D: NA
V: TRBV6-5
CDR3: CASGDTYSPLHF
DNA: TGTGCCAGCGGGGACACGTATTCACCCCTCCACTTT

size: few
J: TRBJ1-2
D: NA
V: TRBV30
CDR3: CAWSKEGRHYGYTF
DNA: TGTGCCTGGAGTAAAGAGGGCCGCCACTATGGCTACACCTTC

size: NA
J: TRBJ1-2
D: NA
V: TRBV6-1
CDR3: CASREDRSYGYTF
DNA: TGTGCCAGCAGAGAAGACAGATCCTATGGCTACACCTTC

size: NA
J: TRBJ1-1
D: NA
V: TRBV11-3
CDR3: CASSLGRNTEAFF
DNA: TGTGCCAGCAGCTTAGGAAGGAACACTGAAGCTTTCTTT

size: NA
J: TRBJ1-1
D: NA
V: TRBV7-3
CDR3: CASSLSPQGNTEAFF
DNA: TGTGCCAGCAGCTTATCCCCTCAGGGAAACACTGAAGCTTTCTTT

size: NA
J: TRBJ1-4
D: NA
V: TRBV19
CDR3: CASSRNHMGAVNEKLFF
DNA: TGTGCCAGTAGTCGAAACCATATGGGGGCAGTTAATGAAAAACTGTTTTTT

size: NA
J: TRBJ1-3
D: NA
V: TRBV3-1/TRBV3-2
CDR3: CASKRVSGNTIYF
DNA: TGTGCCAGCAAAAGGGTCTCTGGAAACACCATATATTTT

size: NA
J: TRBJ2-3
D: NA
V: TRBV7-9
CDR3: CASSGNGGDTQYF
DNA: TGTGCCAGCAGCGGTAATGGCGGCGATACGCAGTATTTT

size: NA
J: TRBJ1-1
D: NA
V: TRBV14
CDR3: CASSQAGLRQMNTEAFF
DNA: TGTGCCAGCAGCCAAGCAGGATTGCGACAGATGAACACTGAAGCTTTCTTT

size: NA
J: TRBJ1-5
D: NA
V: TRBV2
CDR3: CASNWEYSNQPQHF
DNA: TGTGCCTCCAACTGGGAGTATAGCAATCAGCCCCAGCATTTT

size: once
J: TRBJ1-2
D: TRBD1
V: TRBV7-2
CDR3: CASSNTGQGAYGYTF
DNA: TGTGCCAGCAGCAACACCGGACAGGGGGCTTATGGCTACACCTTC

size: NA
J: TRBJ1-2
D: TRBD1
V: TRBV27
CDR3: CASSLTGDGYTF
DNA: TGTGCCAGCAGTTTGACAGGGGATGGCTACACCTTC

size: NA
J: TRBJ2-5
D: TRBD2
V: TRBV7-2
CDR3: CASSSKRGGIQETQYF
DNA: TGTGCCAGCAGCTCGAAGCGGGGGGGAATACAAGAGACCCAGTACTTC